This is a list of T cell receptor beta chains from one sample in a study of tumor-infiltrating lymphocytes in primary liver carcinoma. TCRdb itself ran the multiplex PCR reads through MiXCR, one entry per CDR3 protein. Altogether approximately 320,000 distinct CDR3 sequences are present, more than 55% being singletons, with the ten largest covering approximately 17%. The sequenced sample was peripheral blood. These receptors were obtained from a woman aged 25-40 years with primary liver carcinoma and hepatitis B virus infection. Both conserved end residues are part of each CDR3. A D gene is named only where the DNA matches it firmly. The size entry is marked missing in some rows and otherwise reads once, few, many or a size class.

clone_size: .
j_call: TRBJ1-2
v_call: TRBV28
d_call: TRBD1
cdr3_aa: CATKGQPDFYGYAF
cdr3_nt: TGTGCCACCAAGGGACAGCCCGACTTCTATGGCTACGCCTTC

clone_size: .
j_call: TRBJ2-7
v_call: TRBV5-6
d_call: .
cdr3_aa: CASNLDLVPREQYF
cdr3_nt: TGTGCCAGCAACTTAGATCTGGTACCTCGTGAGCAGTACTTC

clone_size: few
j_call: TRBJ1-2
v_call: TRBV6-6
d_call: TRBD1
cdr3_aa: CASRYGTGGGYTF
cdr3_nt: TGTGCCAGCAGGTACGGGACAGGCGGTGGCTACACCTTC

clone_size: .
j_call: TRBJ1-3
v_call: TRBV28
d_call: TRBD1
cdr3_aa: CASSLDRAGNTIYF
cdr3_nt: TGCGCCAGCAGTTTAGACAGGGCTGGGAACACCATATATTTT

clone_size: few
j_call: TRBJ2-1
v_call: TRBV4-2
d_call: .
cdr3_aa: CASSQVSGGHNEQFF
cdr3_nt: TGTGCCAGCAGCCAAGTGTCAGGGGGGCACAATGAGCAGTTCTTC

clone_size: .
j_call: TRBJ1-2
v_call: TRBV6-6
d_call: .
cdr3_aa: CASGGETEVNYGYTF
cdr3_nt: TGTGCCAGCGGGGGGGAGACAGAGGTTAACTATGGCTACACCTTC

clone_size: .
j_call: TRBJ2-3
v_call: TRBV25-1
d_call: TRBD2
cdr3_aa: CASSVSSGRMTDTQYF
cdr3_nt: TGTGCCAGCAGTGTTTCTAGCGGGAGAATGACAGATACGCAGTATTTT

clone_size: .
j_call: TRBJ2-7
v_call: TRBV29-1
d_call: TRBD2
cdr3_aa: CSAEDYGRAPPYEQYF
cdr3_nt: TGCAGCGCTGAAGATTACGGGAGGGCTCCCCCCTACGAACAGTACTTC

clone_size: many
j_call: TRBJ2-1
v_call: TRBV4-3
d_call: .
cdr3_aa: CASSQDGGPLAPPYNEQFF
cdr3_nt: TGCGCCAGCAGCCAAGATGGCGGTCCCCTAGCGCCCCCCTACAATGAGCAGTTCTTC

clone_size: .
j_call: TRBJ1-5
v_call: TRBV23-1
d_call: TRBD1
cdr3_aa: CASSQRTTGKLPQHF
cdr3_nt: TGCGCCAGCAGTCAACGTACGACAGGGAAACTGCCCCAGCATTTT

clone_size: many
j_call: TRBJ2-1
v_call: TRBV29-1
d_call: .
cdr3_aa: CSVGRTTPYNEQFF
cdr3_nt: TGCAGCGTTGGGCGGACCACCCCTTACAATGAGCAGTTCTTC

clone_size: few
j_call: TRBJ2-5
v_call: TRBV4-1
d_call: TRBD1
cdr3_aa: CASSQGTGGMRETQYF
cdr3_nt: TGCGCCAGCAGCCAGGGGACAGGGGGAATGCGAGAGACCCAGTACTTC

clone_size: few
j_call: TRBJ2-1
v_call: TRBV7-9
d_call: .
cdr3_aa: CASRPKEGFSSYNEQFF
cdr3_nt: TGTGCCAGCCGCCCCAAAGAGGGGTTCAGCTCCTACAATGAGCAGTTCTTC

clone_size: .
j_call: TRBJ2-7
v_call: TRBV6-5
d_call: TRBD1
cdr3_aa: CASNETGGAYEQYF
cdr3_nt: TGTGCCAGCAATGAAACAGGGGGCGCGTACGAGCAGTACTTC

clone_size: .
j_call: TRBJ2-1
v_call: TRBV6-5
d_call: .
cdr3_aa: CANSPGSHEQFF
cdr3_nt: TGTGCCAACAGTCCCGGTAGCCACGAGCAGTTCTTC

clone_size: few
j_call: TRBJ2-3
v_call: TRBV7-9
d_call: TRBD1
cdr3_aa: CASSSDRDGADTQYF
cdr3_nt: TGTGCCAGCAGCTCGGACAGGGACGGGGCAGATACGCAGTATTTT

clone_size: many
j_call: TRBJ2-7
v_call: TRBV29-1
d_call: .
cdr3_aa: CSVHYHYEQYF
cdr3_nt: TGCAGCGTCCACTATCATTACGAGCAGTACTTC

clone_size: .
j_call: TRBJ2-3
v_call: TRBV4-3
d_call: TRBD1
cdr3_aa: CASSQVGATGHTDTQYF
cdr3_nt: TGCGCCAGCAGCCAAGTGGGGGCGACAGGGCACACAGATACGCAGTATTTT

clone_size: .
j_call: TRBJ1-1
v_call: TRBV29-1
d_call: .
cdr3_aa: CSVAQGLNTEAFF
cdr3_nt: TGCAGCGTTGCACAGGGCTTGAACACTGAAGCTTTCTTT

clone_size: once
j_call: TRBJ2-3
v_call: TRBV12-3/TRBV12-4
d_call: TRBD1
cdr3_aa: CASSSRQGQTDTQYF
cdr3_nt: TGTGCCAGCAGTTCAAGACAGGGGCAGACAGATACGCAGTATTTT

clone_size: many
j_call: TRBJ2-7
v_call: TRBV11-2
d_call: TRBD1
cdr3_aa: CASSLLGQGAAEQYF
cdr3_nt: TGTGCCAGCAGCTTACTGGGACAGGGGGCGGCCGAGCAGTACTTC

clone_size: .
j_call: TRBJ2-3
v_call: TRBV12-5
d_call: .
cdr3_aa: CASGLRTETQYF
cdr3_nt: TGTGCTAGTGGTCTTCGCACAGAAACGCAGTATTTT

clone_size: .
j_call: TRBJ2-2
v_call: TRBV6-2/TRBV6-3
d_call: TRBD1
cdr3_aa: CANSPSGTGGQHTGELFF
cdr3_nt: TGTGCCAACAGCCCTTCCGGGACAGGGGGCCAACACACCGGGGAGCTGTTTTTT

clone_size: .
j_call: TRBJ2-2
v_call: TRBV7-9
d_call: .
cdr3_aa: CASSLQGLPNTGELFF
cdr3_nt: TGTGCCAGCAGTCTACAGGGACTTCCCAACACCGGGGAGCTGTTTTTT

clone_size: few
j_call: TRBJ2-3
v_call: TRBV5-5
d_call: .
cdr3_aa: CASSPKGSFPDTQYF
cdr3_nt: TGTGCCAGCAGTCCTAAGGGGTCATTTCCAGATACGCAGTATTTT

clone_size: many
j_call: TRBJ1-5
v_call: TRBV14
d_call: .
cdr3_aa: CASSQYKGGNQPQHF
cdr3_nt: TGTGCCAGCAGCCAATACAAGGGTGGCAATCAGCCCCAGCATTTT

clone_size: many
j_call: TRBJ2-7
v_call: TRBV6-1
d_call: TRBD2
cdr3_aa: CASSDAGVKYEQYF
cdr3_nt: TGTGCCAGCAGTGATGCGGGAGTGAAATACGAGCAGTACTTC

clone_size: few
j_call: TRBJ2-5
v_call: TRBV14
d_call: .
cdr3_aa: CASSQSRDPWGTQYF
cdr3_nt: TGTGCCAGCAGCCAATCCCGGGACCCCTGGGGGACCCAGTACTTC

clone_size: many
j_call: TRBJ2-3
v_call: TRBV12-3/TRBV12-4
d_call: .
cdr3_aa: CASRRLADTQYF
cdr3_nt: TGTGCCAGCAGGAGACTAGCAGATACGCAGTATTTT

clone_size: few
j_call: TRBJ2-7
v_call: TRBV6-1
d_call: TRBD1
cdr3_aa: CASREPGQSEQYF
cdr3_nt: TGTGCCAGCAGGGAGCCGGGACAGAGCGAGCAGTACTTC

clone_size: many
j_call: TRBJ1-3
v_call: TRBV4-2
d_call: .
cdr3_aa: CASSRSGTSSTSGNTIYF
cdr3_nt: TGTGCCAGCAGCCGTTCCGGGACTTCTAGTACCTCTGGAAACACCATATATTTT

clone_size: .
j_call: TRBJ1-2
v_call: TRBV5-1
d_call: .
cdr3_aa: CARSWGSYTF
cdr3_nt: TGCGCCCGCTCCTGGGGTTCCTACACCTTC

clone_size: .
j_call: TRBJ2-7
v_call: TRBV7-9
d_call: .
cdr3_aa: CASTGARTTDF
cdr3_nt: TGTGCCAGCACAGGGGCGAGGACAACAGACTTC

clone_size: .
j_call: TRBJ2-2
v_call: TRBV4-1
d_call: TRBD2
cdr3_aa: CASREYLGLGTEELFF
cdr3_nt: TGCGCCAGCAGGGAGTACTTGGGACTAGGAACCGAGGAGCTGTTTTTT

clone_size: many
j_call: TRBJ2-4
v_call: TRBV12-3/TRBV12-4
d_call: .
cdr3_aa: CASSAHSPVKNIQYF
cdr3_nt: TGTGCCAGCAGTGCCCACTCACCCGTTAAAAACATTCAGTACTTC

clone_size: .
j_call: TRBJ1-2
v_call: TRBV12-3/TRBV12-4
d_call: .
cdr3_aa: CASRGGVSGYTF
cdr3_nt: TGTGCCAGCAGGGGGGGGGTATCTGGCTACACCTTC

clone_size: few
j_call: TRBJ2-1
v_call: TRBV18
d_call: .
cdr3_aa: CASSPKMVLEENEQFF
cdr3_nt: TGTGCCAGCTCACCAAAAATGGTTCTTGAGGAGAATGAGCAGTTCTTC

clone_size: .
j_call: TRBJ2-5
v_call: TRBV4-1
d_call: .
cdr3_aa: CTSSLQQEGETQYF
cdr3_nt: TGCACCAGCAGCCTCCAGCAGGAGGGGGAGACCCAGTACTTC

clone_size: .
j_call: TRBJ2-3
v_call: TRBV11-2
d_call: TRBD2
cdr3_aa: CASSLVAGLHTDTQYF
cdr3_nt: TGTGCCAGCAGCCTAGTAGCGGGACTGCACACAGATACGCAGTATTTT

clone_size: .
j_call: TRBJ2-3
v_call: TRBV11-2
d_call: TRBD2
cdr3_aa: CASSLEVRTSTDTLYF
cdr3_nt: TGTGCCAGTAGCTTAGAAGTCAGGACTAGCACAGATACGCTGTATTTT

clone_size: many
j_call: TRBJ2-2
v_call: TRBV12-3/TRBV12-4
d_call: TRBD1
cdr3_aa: CASSPRTGSFGELFF
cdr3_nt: TGTGCCAGCAGTCCCCGGACAGGGAGTTTCGGGGAGCTGTTTTTT

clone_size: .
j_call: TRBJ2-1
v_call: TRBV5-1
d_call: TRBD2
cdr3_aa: CASSRDYTYNEQFF
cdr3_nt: TGCGCCAGCAGCCGGGACTATACATACAATGAGCAGTTCTTC

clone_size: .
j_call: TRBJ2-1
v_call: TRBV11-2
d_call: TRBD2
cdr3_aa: CASIFVLAGAYNEQFF
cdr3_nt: TGTGCCAGCATCTTCGTACTAGCGGGGGCCTATAACGAGCAGTTCTTC

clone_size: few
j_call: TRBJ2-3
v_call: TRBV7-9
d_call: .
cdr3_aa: CASSLITDTQYF
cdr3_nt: TGTGCCAGCAGCTTAATCACAGATACGCAGTATTTT

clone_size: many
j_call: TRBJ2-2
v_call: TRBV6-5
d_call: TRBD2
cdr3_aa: CASRGTSPTGELFF
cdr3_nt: TGTGCCAGCAGGGGGACTAGCCCCACCGGGGAGCTGTTTTTT

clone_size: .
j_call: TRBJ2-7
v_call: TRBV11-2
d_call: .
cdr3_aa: CASSLEWGIGGYEQYF
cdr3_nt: TGTGCCAGCAGCTTAGAGTGGGGGATAGGGGGCTACGAGCAGTACTTC

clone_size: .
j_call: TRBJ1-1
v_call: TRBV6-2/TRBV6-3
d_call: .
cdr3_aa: CASSTQGNIEAFF
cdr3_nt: TGTGCCAGCAGTACACAAGGGAACATTGAAGCTTTCTTT

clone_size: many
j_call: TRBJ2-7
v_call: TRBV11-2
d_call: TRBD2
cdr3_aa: CASSSPGLATYEQYF
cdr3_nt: TGTGCCAGCAGCTCACCGGGACTAGCGACCTACGAGCAGTACTTC

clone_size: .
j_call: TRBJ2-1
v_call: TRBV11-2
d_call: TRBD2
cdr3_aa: CASRRGTSGYPYNERFF
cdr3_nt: TGTGCCAGCAGGCGCGGGACTAGCGGGTATCCCTACAATGAGCGGTTCTTC

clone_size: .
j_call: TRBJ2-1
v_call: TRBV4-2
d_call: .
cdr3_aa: CASSQERVRPYNEQFF
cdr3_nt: TGTGCCAGCAGCCAAGAAAGGGTGCGCCCCTACAATGAGCAGTTCTTC

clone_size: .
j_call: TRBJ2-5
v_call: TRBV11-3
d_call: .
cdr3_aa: CASSLDLDGSEAQYF
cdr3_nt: TGTGCCAGCAGCTTAGATTTAGACGGATCAGAGGCTCAGTACTTC

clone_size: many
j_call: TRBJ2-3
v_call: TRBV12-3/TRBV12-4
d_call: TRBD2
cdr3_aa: CASSAPAGGLDTQYF
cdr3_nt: TGTGCCAGCAGCGCTCCGGCGGGAGGGCTGGATACGCAGTATTTT

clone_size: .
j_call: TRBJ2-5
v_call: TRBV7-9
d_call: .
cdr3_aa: CASSSRQGVQETQYF
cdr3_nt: TGTGCCAGCAGCTCAAGGCAGGGCGTCCAAGAGACCCAGTACTTC

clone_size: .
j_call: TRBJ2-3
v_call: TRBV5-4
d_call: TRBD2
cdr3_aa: CASSKGLAGYTDTQYF
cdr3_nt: TGTGCCAGCAGCAAGGGACTAGCGGGATACACAGATACGCAGTATTTT

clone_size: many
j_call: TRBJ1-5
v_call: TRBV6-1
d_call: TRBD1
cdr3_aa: CASSGRQGAWDQPQHF
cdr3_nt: TGTGCCAGCAGCGGACGACAGGGGGCATGGGATCAGCCCCAGCATTTT

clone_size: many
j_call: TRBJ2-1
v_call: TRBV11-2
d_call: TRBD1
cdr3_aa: CASSTYRGYNEQFF
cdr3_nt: TGTGCCAGCAGCACCTACAGGGGTTACAATGAGCAGTTCTTC

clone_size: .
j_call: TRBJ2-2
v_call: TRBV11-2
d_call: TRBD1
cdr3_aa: CASSLDLIGQGSTEELFF
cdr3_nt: TGTGCCAGCAGCTTAGATCTAATAGGACAGGGTTCCACCGAGGAGCTGTTTTTT